The 23 T cell receptor beta chains given below trace back to one sample, sequenced in a study of blood T cell repertoires in COVID-19. TCRdb keeps only in-frame clones here, not all; method: immunoSEQ multiplex PCR. The sample holds 25,000 to 30,000 clones, over 75% seen once. Sequencing was done on a sample of peripheral blood. These receptors were collected from a woman between 55 and 75 years old with acute or convalescent COVID-19.

In the case of this clone: Other DNA sequences within the sample encode an identical CDR3. The chain joins TRBV4-2 to TRBJ1-2; tentative D call: TRBD1 (5 bases). Trimming pared 0 bases from V and 2 bases from J, leaving 7 bases between. The germline V gene has CDR1 LGHNA and CDR2 YNFKEQ. The CDR3 consists of 14 residues. CDR3 nucleotide sequence: TGTGCCAGCAGCCAAGAGGGGGGGAACTATGGCTACACCTTC. This encodes CASSQEGGNYGYTF.

The J gene is TRBJ2-2, the V gene TRBV5-4, with 11 bases matching TRBD2. Trimming removed 5 bases from V and 2 bases from J; junction bases left unmatched: 11. The germline V gene has CDR1 SGHNT and CDR2 YYREEE (reference sequence). This CDR3 has 18 amino acids. CDR3 sequence: CASSSISGGAFNTGELFF. In DNA, the CDR3 is TGTGCCAGCAGTTCTATTAGCGGGGGGGCCTTTAACACCGGGGAGCTGTTTTTT.

The chain combines TRBV3-1 (or the pseudogene TRBV3-2) with TRBJ2-3, with 10 bases fitting TRBD2. Germline loops: CDR1 LGHDT, CDR2 YNNKEL (reference sequence). This CDR3 contains 16 residues. V shed 4 bases, J shed 0 bases, and the junction held 4 bases outside the gene matches. The CDR3 spells CASSPLAGASTDTQYF. Here the CDR3 DNA reads TGTGCCAGCAGCCCCCTAGCGGGGGCTAGCACAGATACGCAGTATTTT.

The V and J genes are TRBV5-4 and TRBJ1-1, with D possibly matching TRBD1 (6 bases). Germline V gives CDR1 SGHNT, CDR2 YYREEE (reference sequence). Trimming took 5 bases from V and 0 from J, leaving 14 bases between them. This CDR3 is 15 amino acids long. The CDR3 region is CASSRGGAMNTEAFF. DNA for the CDR3: TGTGCCAGCAGTCGGGGGGGGGCTATGAACACTGAAGCTTTCTTT.

The DNA for the CDR3 is TGTGCTAGTGGGCCTCCTCAGGGGAACTATGGCTACACCTTC. Residues: CASGPPQGNYGYTF. The rearrangement links TRBV12-5 to TRBJ1-2, with D possibly TRBD1 on 6 matching bases. Trimming stripped 6 bases from V and 2 bases from J, with 13 bases between. The CDR3 sequence is 14 residues long. The germline V gene has CDR1 LGHNT and CDR2 FRNRAP. Variable domain in full (rest from reference TRBV12-5 and TRBJ1-2): DARVTQTPRHKVTEMGQEVTMRCQPILGHNTVFWYRQTMMQGLELLAYFRNRAPLDDSGMPKDRFSAEMPDATLATLKIQPSEPRDSAVYFCASGPPQGNYGYTFGSGTRLTVV.

The V gene is TRBV5-4, the J gene TRBJ1-2; possible D gene TRBD1, 6 bases. Germline V gene lookup returns CDR1 SGHNT and CDR2 YYREEE (reference sequence). CDR3 length: 16 amino acids. The V end was cut by 0 bases, the J end by 3 bases, with 15 bases between. CDR3 DNA sequence: TGTGCCAGCAGCTTGGGGGGGCAGGGGATTTACTATGGCTACACCTTC. Translated: CASSLGGQGIYYGYTF.

The chain carries TRBV30 and TRBJ2-1, with D maybe TRBD2 (5 bases). Trimming pared 6 bases from V and 3 bases from J, leaving 15 bases between. The V gene's germline CDR1 is GTSNPN and CDR2 SVGIG (reference sequence). This CDR3 is built from 14 residues. The CDR3 here is CACKRAQGYNEQFF. DNA of the CDR3: TGTGCCTGTAAGAGGGCCCAAGGCTACAATGAGCAGTTCTTC.

The chain couples TRBV5-4 to TRBJ1-2; D gene unclear. V lost 4 bases and J 2 bases, leaving 15 bases between the germline ends. Looked up from germline, CDR1 is SGHNT and CDR2 is YYREEE (reference sequence). The CDR3 spans 15 residues. CDR3 in DNA: TGTGCCAGCAGCCCCCCCGGACGCGGGAACTATGGCTACACCTTC. Translated: CASSPPGRGNYGYTF.

The chain carries TRBV24-1 and TRBJ1-1, with D hard to call. Deletions cut 4 bases from V and 8 bases from J, with 7 bases between. CDR3 length equals 11 residues. Germline loops: CDR1 KGHDR, CDR2 SFDVKD. The CDR3 here is CATSEGREAFF. The CDR3 DNA reads as TGTGCCACCAGTGAAGGGAGGGAAGCTTTCTTT.

The chain uses TRBV28 and TRBJ2-7, with 8 bases that match TRBD1. Germline CDR1 and CDR2: MDHEN and SYDVKM. The CDR3 extends over 16 amino acids. V shed 7 bases, J shed 2 bases, and the junction held 13 bases outside the gene matches. The CDR3 DNA reads as TGTGCCAGCACCCTCCGCCGACAGGGGCCAACCTACGAGCAGTACTTC. It is translated as CASTLRRQGPTYEQYF.

This chain links TRBV19 with TRBJ2-7; TRBD2 aligns across 9 bases. With 7 bases clipped from V and 1 base from J, the junction kept 5 bases outside the gene matches. Per germline, CDR1 LNHDA and CDR2 SQIVND (reference sequence). The length of the CDR3 is 14 residues. The DNA for the CDR3 is TGTGCCAGTAAATCTAGCGGGGTTTCCTACGAGCAGTACTTC. It codes for CASKSSGVSYEQYF.

The chain has TRBV19 and TRBJ2-2; the D gene is possibly TRBD1 (6 bases). Germline V gene sequence: CDR1 LNHDA, CDR2 SQIVND (reference sequence). The CDR3 sequence is 14 residues long. V gave up 7 bases and J gave up 6 bases, with 15 bases separating them. CDR3 DNA: TGTGCCAGTATCTCCATACAGGGCGCCGGGGAGCTGTTTTTT. The encoded protein is CASISIQGAGELFF.

The chain has TRBV7-2 and TRBJ1-2; maybe TRBD1 (5 bases). With 1 base removed from V and 6 bases from J, the gap between germline ends came to 18 bases. Germline V gene lookup returns CDR1 SGHTA and CDR2 FQGNSA. The CDR3 extends over 16 amino acids. The CDR3 sequence is CASSLGVLSGINGYTF. The CDR3 nucleotides are TGTGCCAGCAGCTTAGGAGTACTTTCAGGGATAAATGGCTACACCTTC. The full variable domain, completed using reference TRBV7-2 and TRBJ1-2, is GAGVSQSPSNKVTEKGKDVELRCDPISGHTALYWYRQSLGQGLEFLIYFQGNSAPDKSGLPSDRFSAERTGGSVSTLTIQRTQQEDSAVYLCASSLGVLSGINGYTFGSGTRLTVV.

The chain carries TRBV30 and TRBJ1-1; 9 nucleotides match TRBD1. Germline V gene sequence: CDR1 GTSNPN, CDR2 SVGIG (reference sequence). J gave up 3 bases and V 2 bases, and 4 bases lay outside the gene matches. The CDR3 covers 14 residues. CDR3 nucleotide sequence: TGTGCCTGGAGTTACGGGACAGGGTACACTGAAGCTTTCTTT. It encodes CAWSYGTGYTEAFF.

The table lists this clone with a count of one. This chain uses TRBV9 with TRBJ2-7; TRBD1 matches 7 bases. The V and J ends lost 5 bases and 4 bases, in that order; junction bases with no gene match: 9. This CDR3 contains 14 residues. Germline CDR1 is SGDLS and CDR2 is YYNGEE. In DNA, the CDR3 is TGTGCCAGCAGTAAAAGCGGACAGGAATACGAGCAGTACTTC. Protein product: CASSKSGQEYEQYF.

The chain joins TRBV3-1 (or the pseudogene TRBV3-2) to TRBJ2-1; the match to TRBD2 covers 7 bases. There are 15 residues in the CDR3. Germline V gene lookup returns CDR1 LGHDT and CDR2 YNNKEL (reference sequence). Unmatched junction bases numbered 5, after V lost 6 bases and J lost 0 bases. This chain's CDR3 is CASSPGRSSYNEQFF. CDR3 bases: TGTGCCAGCAGTCCCGGGAGGAGCTCCTACAATGAGCAGTTCTTC.

The chain couples TRBV18 to TRBJ1-1, with 7 positions matching TRBD1. V gave up 1 base and J gave up 8 bases; unmatched junction bases: 4. Germline CDR1 is KGHSH and CDR2 is LQKENI. The CDR3 is 13 amino acids. The chain's CDR3 is CASSPQGALEAFF. The CDR3 DNA is TGTGCCAGCTCACCACAGGGGGCACTCGAAGCTTTCTTT.

The V and J genes are TRBV9 and TRBJ2-1; the match to TRBD1 covers 7 bases. With V trimmed by 1 base and J by 8 bases, 6 bases remained unmatched. The CDR3 consists of 14 residues. Germline loops: CDR1 SGDLS, CDR2 YYNGEE. The CDR3 coding sequence is TGTGCCAGCAGCGTAAGGGGGCAATGGGATGAGCAGTTCTTC. Translating gives CASSVRGQWDEQFF. Using reference TRBV9 and TRBJ2-1 for the parts outside the CDR3, the full variable domain is DSGVTQTPKHLITATGQRVTLRCSPRSGDLSVYWYQQSLDQGLQFLIQYYNGEERAKGNILERFSAQQFPDLHSELNLSSLELGDSALYFCASSVRGQWDEQFFGPGTRLTVL.

The chain links TRBV7-9 to TRBJ2-3; D is perhaps TRBD1 (5 bases). The length of the CDR3 is 12 residues. With 8 bases removed from V and 4 bases from J, the gap between germline ends came to 10 bases. In germline, CDR1 is SEHNR, CDR2 FQNEAQ (reference sequence). Here the CDR3 reads CASPRGPDTQYF. The CDR3 nucleotides read TGTGCCAGCCCAAGGGGTCCAGATACGCAGTATTTT.

This chain connects TRBV5-1 to TRBJ1-6, with D possibly TRBD1 on 6 matching bases. V lost 2 bases, J lost 10 bases, and 13 bases lay in between. The CDR3 length is 14 residues. Germline CDR1 SGHRS, CDR2 YFSETQ. CDR3 in DNA: TGCGCCAGCAGCTTTCAGGGGATGGAGTCACCCCTCCACTTT. It translates to CASSFQGMESPLHF.

The chain has TRBV30 and TRBJ2-7, with 10 bases aligning to TRBD1. This CDR3 region has 15 residues. Germline values: CDR1 GTSNPN, CDR2 SVGIG (reference sequence). V lost 2 bases to trimming and J lost 4 bases; unmatched junction nucleotides: 8. The CDR3 spells CAWSPRDRGMYEQYF. The CDR3 nucleotides are TGTGCCTGGAGTCCCCGGGACAGGGGAATGTACGAGCAGTACTTC.

The chain is built from TRBV19 and TRBJ1-2; 7 bases agree with TRBD1. The ends lost 5 bases at V and 2 bases at J; junction bases unmatched: 11. CDR3 length: 16 residues. Germline V gene data show CDR1 as LNHDA and CDR2 as SQIVND (reference sequence). The CDR3 nucleotides read TGTGCCAGTAGTTGGGTGACAGGGAGACTGAACTATGGCTACACCTTC. Its protein product is CASSWVTGRLNYGYTF.

This chain links TRBV7-8 with TRBJ1-6; D may be TRBD1 (5 bases). CDR1 and CDR2 (germline): SGHVS, FQNEAQ. This CDR3 has 15 amino acids. Trimming removed 1 base at V and 8 bases at J, with 12 bases between. The CDR3 protein is CASSLVRGEHSPLHF. The DNA for the CDR3 is TGTGCCAGCAGCTTAGTAAGGGGTGAGCATTCACCCCTCCACTTT.